A selection of T cell receptor beta chains follows, all from one sample in a study of shared clonotypes between healthy human individuals. Profiled with immunoSEQ multiplex PCR; TCRdb holds only in-frame clones, not every one. The table shows some 2,500,000 clones, with about 90% occurring only once. The material sequenced was naive CD4+ T cells from PBMCs. Receptor source: a man aged 18-30 years in good health. Some clones in this sample may be carry-over from other donors' samples. The CDR3 runs from the conserved cysteine through the conserved F or W. D genes are given only for firm matches. Rows give clone size only sometimes, using once, few, many, or a class for an expanded clone.

size	D	V	J	DNA	CDR3
-	-	TRBV28	TRBJ1-5	TGTGCCAGCAGTTTACCTTTATACCAGCCCCAGCATTTT	CASSLPLYQPQHF
few	TRBD1	TRBV6-5	TRBJ1-2	TGTGCCAGCAGTTACTCGGGGACAGGGGGAGGCTACACCTTC	CASSYSGTGGGYTF
few	TRBD2	TRBV7-3	TRBJ2-3	TGTGCCAGCAGCCAGAATAGCGGGGATACGCAGTATTTT	CASSQNSGDTQYF
-	-	TRBV27	TRBJ1-2	TGTGCCAGCAGTCTCGGACGGCCTCCCTATGGCTACACCTTC	CASSLGRPPYGYTF
-	-	TRBV25-1	TRBJ2-2	TGTGCCAGCTCTGAGGCGGGTTCGACCGGGGAGCTGTTTTTT	CASSEAGSTGELFF
-	-	TRBV7-2	TRBJ1-2	TGTGCCAGCAGCCGTTCGGACGGATCCTATGGCTACACCTTC	CASSRSDGSYGYTF
-	-	TRBV5-1	TRBJ1-1	TGCGCCAGCAGCTTGGGCCAAATGAACACTGAAGCTTTCTTT	CASSLGQMNTEAFF
-	-	TRBV19	TRBJ1-3	TGTGCCGGACAGACTGGAAACACCATATATTTT	CAGQTGNTIYF
-	TRBD2	TRBV5-4	TRBJ2-3	TGTGCCAGCAGTCCAAGCGGGAGTGGCACAGATACGCAGTATTTT	CASSPSGSGTDTQYF
-	-	TRBV2	TRBJ1-2	TGTGCCAGCAGTGTCCAAAGGACAGTAGGTGGCTACACCTTC	CASSVQRTVGGYTF
-	TRBD1	TRBV28	TRBJ1-2	TGTGCCAGCAGTTTCGGGACAGGACTATATGGCTACACCTTC	CASSFGTGLYGYTF